This TCR beta chain was found in a study of T cells after yellow fever vaccination. 5'RACE template switching added a universal primer site and UMIs to TCR cDNA. MiXCR, run by TCRdb on the 5' RACE reads, gives a single entry per CDR3 protein. There are about 240,000 distinct CDR3 sequences in the sample; less than 9% occur only once, and 0.85% lies in the top ten. Notes on the study in general: Clonotypes found in both CD4 and CD8 compartments made up a small share. The secondary response was weaker but peaked faster, day 5 versus 15.

The CDR3 has 13 amino acids. CDR1 is SGHKS and CDR2 is YYEKEE in the germline V gene (reference sequence). Trimming left V 5 bases short and J 6 bases short, with 12 bases between. This clonotype was seen at least ten times. The antigen is not known. Source: CD4+ T cells sorted from PBMCs, taken 15 days after the yellow fever booster vaccination. This receptor was taken from a man in his thirties or forties who received the YFV17D yellow fever vaccine. The chain links TRBV5-5 to TRBJ2-1; no clear D gene. The chain's CDR3 is CASSHPTGNEQFF. CDR3 DNA sequence: TGTGCCAGCAGTCATCCAACCGGCAATGAGCAGTTCTTC.